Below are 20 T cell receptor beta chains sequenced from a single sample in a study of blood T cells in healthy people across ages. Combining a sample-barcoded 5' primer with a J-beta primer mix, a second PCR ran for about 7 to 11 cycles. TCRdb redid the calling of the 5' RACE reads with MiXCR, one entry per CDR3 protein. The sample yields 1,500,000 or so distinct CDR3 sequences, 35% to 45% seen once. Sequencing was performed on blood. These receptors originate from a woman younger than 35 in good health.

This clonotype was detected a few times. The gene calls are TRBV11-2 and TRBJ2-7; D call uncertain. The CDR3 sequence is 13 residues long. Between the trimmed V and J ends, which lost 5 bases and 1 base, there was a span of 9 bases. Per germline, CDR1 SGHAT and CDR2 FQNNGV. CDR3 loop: CASSRLGSYEQYF. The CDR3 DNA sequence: TGTGCCAGCAGCCGACTTGGTTCCTACGAGCAGTACTTC.

The CDR3 here is CATSRDQGNQPQHF. CDR3 nucleotide sequence: TGTGCCACCAGCAGAGATCAGGGAAACCAGCCCCAGCATTTT. This chain uses TRBV15 with TRBJ1-5; D may be TRBD1 (5 bases). Per germline, CDR1 LNHNV and CDR2 YYDKDF (reference sequence). The germline V and J ends were trimmed by 0 bases and 7 bases, with 10 bases remaining between them. The CDR3 runs to 14 residues.

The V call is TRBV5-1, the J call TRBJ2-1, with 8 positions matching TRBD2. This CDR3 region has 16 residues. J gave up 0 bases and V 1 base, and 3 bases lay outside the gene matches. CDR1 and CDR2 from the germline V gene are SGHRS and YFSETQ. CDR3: CASSLMSGSSYNEQFF. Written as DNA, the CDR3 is TGCGCCAGCAGCTTGATGAGCGGGAGCTCCTACAATGAGCAGTTCTTC.

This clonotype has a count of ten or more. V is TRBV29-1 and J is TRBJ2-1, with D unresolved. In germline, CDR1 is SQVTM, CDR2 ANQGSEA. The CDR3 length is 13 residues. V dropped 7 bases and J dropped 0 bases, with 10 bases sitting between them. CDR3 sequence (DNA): TGCAGCGCCTCAGTGAGCTCCTACAATGAGCAGTTCTTC. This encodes CSASVSSYNEQFF.

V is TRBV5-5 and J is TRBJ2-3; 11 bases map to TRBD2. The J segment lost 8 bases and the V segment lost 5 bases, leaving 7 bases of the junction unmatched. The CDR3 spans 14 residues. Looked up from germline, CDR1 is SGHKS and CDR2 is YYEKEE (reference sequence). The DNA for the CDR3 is TGTGCCAGCAGGGTTACTAGCGGGGGAGGTACGCAGTATTTT. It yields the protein CASRVTSGGGTQYF.

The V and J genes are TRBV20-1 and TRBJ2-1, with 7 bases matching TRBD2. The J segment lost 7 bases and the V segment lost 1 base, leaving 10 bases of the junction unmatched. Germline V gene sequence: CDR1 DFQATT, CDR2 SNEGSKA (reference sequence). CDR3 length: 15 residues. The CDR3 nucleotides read TGCAGTGCTAGAGCTGCGGGAGCCTACTTAAATGAGCAGTTCTTC. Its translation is CSARAAGAYLNEQFF.

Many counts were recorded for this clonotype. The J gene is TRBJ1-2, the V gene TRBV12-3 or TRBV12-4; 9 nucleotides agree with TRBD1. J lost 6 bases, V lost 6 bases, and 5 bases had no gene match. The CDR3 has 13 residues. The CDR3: CASRTGTGNGYTF. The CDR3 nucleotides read TGTGCCAGCAGGACCGGGACAGGGAATGGCTACACCTTC.

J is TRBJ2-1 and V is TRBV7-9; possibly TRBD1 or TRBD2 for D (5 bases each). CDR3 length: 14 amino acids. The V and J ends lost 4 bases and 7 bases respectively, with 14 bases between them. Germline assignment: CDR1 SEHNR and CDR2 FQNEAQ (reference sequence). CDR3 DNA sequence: TGTGCCAGCAGCTCCAGGGACGGATGGAATGAGCAGTTCTTC. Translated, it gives CASSSRDGWNEQFF.

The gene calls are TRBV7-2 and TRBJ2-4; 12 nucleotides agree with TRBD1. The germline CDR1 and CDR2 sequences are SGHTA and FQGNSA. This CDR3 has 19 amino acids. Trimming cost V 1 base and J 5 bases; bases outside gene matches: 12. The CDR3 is CASSLVGTGGRGKENIQYF. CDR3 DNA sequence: TGTGCCAGCAGCTTAGTGGGGACAGGGGGCAGAGGAAAGGAAAACATTCAGTACTTC.

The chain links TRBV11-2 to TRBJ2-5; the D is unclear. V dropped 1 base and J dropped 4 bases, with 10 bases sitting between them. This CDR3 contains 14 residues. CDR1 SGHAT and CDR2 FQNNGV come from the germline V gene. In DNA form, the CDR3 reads TGTGCCAGCAGCTTAGTCTTAATTACAGAGACCCAGTACTTC. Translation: CASSLVLITETQYF.

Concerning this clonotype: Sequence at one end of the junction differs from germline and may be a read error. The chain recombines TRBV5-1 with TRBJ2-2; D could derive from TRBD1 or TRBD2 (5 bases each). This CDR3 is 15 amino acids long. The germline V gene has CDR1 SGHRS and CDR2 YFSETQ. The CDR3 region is CAGSLLGAATGELFF. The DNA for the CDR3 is TGCGCCGGCAGCTTGCTCGGGGCGGCCACCGGGGAGCTGTTTTTT.

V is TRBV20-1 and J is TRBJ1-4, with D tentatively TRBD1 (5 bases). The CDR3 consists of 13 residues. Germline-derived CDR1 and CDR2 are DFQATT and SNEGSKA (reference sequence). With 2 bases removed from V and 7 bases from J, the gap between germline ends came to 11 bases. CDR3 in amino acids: CSARTPGGEKLFF. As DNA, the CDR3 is TGCAGTGCTAGAACCCCGGGGGGTGAAAAACTGTTTTTT.

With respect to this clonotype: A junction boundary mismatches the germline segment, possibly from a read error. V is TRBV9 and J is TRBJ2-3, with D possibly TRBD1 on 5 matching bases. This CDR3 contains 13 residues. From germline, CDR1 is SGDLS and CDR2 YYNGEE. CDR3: CASSAGHTGTQYF. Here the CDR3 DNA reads TGTGCCAGCAGCGCAGGACACACAGGTACGCAGTATTTT.

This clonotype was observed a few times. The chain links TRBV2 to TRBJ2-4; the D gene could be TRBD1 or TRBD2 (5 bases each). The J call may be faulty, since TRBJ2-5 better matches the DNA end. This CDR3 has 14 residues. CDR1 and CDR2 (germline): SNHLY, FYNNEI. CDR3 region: CASTQERGKETQYF. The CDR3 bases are TGTGCCAGCACTCAAGAGAGGGGCAAAGAGACCCAGTACTTC.

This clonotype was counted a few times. This CDR3 reads CASSLLIRSFEQYF. The CDR3 DNA sequence: TGTGCCAGCAGTTTACTTATCCGTTCGTTCGAGCAGTACTTC. The chain links TRBV27 to TRBJ2-7; no firm D call. This CDR3 comprises 14 residues. Germline V gene data show CDR1 as MNHEY and CDR2 as SMNVEV (reference sequence). The V and J ends lost 2 bases and 6 bases respectively, with 14 bases between them.

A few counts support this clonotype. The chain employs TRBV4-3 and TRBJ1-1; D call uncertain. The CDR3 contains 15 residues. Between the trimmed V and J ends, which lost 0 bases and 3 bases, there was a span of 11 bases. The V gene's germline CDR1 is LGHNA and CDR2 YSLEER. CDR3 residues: CASSQDLGPDTEAFF. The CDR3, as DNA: TGCGCCAGCAGCCAAGATCTTGGTCCCGACACTGAAGCTTTCTTT.

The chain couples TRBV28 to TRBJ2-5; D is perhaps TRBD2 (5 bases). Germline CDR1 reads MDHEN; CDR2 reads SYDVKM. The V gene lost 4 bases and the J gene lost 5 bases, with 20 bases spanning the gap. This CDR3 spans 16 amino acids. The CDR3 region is CASSSSRTRLGETQYF. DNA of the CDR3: TGTGCCAGCAGTTCCTCCCGCACTAGGCTGGGGGAGACCCAGTACTTC.

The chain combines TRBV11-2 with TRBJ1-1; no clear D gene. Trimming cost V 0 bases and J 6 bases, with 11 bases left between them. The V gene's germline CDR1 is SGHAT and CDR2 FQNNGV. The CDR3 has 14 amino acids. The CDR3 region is CASSLESRAAEAFF. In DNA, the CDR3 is TGTGCCAGCAGCTTAGAGTCTCGGGCTGCTGAAGCTTTCTTT.

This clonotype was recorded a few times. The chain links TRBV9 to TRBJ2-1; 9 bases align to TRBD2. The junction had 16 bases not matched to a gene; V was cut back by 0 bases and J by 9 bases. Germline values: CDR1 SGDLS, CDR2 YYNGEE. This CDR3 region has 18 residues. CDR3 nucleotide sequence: TGTGCCAGCAGCGTAGCCCCCCCCAAGCGGGGGGCAGGGAGTGAGCAGTTCTTC. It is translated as CASSVAPPKRGAGSEQFF.

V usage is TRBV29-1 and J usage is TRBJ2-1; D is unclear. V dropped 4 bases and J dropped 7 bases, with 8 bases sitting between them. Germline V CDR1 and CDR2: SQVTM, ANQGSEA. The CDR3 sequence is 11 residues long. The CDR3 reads CSVVSLNEQFF. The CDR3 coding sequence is TGCAGCGTTGTGTCGTTAAATGAGCAGTTCTTC.